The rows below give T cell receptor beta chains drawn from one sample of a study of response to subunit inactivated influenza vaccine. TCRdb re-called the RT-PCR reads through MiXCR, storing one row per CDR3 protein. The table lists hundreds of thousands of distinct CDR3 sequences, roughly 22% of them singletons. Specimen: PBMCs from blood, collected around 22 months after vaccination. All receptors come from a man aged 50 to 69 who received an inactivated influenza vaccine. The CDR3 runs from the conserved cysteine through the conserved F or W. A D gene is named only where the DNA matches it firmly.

CDR3aa: CASSQTGTGIFEQYF; j_gene: TRBJ2-7; d_gene: TRBD1; v_gene: TRBV14
CDR3aa: CASSLDDDTEAFF; j_gene: TRBJ1-1; d_gene: -; v_gene: TRBV7-6
CDR3aa: CSATNPTATRQYF; j_gene: TRBJ2-3; d_gene: -; v_gene: TRBV20-1
CDR3aa: CASSPGVTGYEQYF; j_gene: TRBJ2-7; d_gene: -; v_gene: TRBV28
CDR3aa: CSAFLPGHQSNQPQHF; j_gene: TRBJ1-5; d_gene: -; v_gene: TRBV20-1
CDR3aa: CSARDLAGGSNTQYF; j_gene: TRBJ2-3; d_gene: TRBD2; v_gene: TRBV20-1
CDR3aa: CAWAHSNYGYTF; j_gene: TRBJ1-2; d_gene: -; v_gene: TRBV30
CDR3aa: CSVKGQGLYEQYF; j_gene: TRBJ2-7; d_gene: TRBD1; v_gene: TRBV29-1
CDR3aa: CSVENRLAEAFF; j_gene: TRBJ1-1; d_gene: -; v_gene: TRBV29-1
CDR3aa: CASSLGGGYTEAFF; j_gene: TRBJ1-1; d_gene: -; v_gene: TRBV5-6
CDR3aa: CASSYRPTGPRSREEQYF; j_gene: TRBJ2-7; d_gene: TRBD1; v_gene: TRBV6-5
CDR3aa: CSASLGTKETQYF; j_gene: TRBJ2-5; d_gene: TRBD2; v_gene: TRBV20-1
CDR3aa: CASSLKGSNYGYTF; j_gene: TRBJ1-2; d_gene: -; v_gene: TRBV12-3/TRBV12-4
CDR3aa: CASSRGTGSGYTF; j_gene: TRBJ1-2; d_gene: TRBD1; v_gene: TRBV6-1